Presented here are 32 T cell receptor beta chains from one specimen sequenced in a study of T cell responses to AZD1222 COVID-19 vaccine. The assay was immunoSEQ multiplex PCR, and TCRdb's table has in-frame clones only and misses some. The sample comprises approximately 150,000 clones, about 90% of which are singletons, and about 2.5% rests with the top ten. The material sequenced was peripheral blood, taken on day 0 of AZD1222 vaccination. These TCRs come from an adult in good health.

CDR3: CASSPPGLGRAYEQYF. CDR3 coding DNA: TGTGCCAGCTCACCACCGGGTCTGGGTAGGGCCTACGAGCAGTACTTC. This sequence joins TRBV18 and TRBJ2-7; D gene unclear. V dropped 0 bases and J dropped 2 bases, with 14 bases sitting between them. The CDR3 consists of 16 residues. Germline V gene lookup returns CDR1 KGHSH and CDR2 LQKENI.

On this clone itself: Other DNA sequences in this sample translate to the same CDR3. V and J are TRBV28 and TRBJ2-1, with 9 positions matching TRBD2. Unmatched junction bases numbered 7, after V lost 1 base and J lost 6 bases. The CDR3 consists of 16 residues. Germline V CDR1 and CDR2: MDHEN, SYDVKM. CDR3 DNA sequence: TGTGCCAGCAGTTTATTCGTAGCGGGAGTTGTCAATGAGCAGTTCTTC. Protein product: CASSLFVAGVVNEQFF.

This sequence joins TRBV11-3 and TRBJ2-2, with D possibly matching TRBD2 (6 bases). CDR3 length: 14 residues. Per the germline V gene, CDR1 is SGHNT and CDR2 is YENEEA. The germline V and J ends were trimmed by 5 bases and 8 bases, with 15 bases remaining between them. The CDR3 sequence is CASSPSSGLGELFF. The CDR3 region has the DNA TGTGCCAGCAGCCCAAGTAGCGGATTGGGGGAGCTGTTTTTT. Full variable domain (outside the CDR3, taken from reference TRBV11-3 and TRBJ2-2): EAGVVQSPRYKIIEKKQPVAFWCNPISGHNTLYWYLQNLGQGPELLIRYENEEAVDDSQLPKDRFSAERLKGVDSTLKIQPAELGDSAVYLCASSPSSGLGELFFGEGSRLTVL.

This chain joins TRBV5-4 and TRBJ2-1; TRBD1 is a possible D gene (5 bases). Trimming took 2 bases from V and 0 from J, leaving 12 bases between them. Germline V lookup: CDR1 SGHNT, CDR2 YYREEE (reference sequence). There are 16 residues in the CDR3. CDR3 residues: CASSFGGASSYNEQFF. DNA for the CDR3: TGTGCCAGCAGCTTCGGTGGGGCTAGCTCCTACAATGAGCAGTTCTTC.

The chain employs TRBV4-1 and TRBJ1-3, with D possibly matching TRBD1 (6 bases). With 7 bases removed from V and 4 bases from J, the gap between germline ends came to 17 bases. CDR3 length equals 15 residues. Germline assignment: CDR1 MGHRA and CDR2 YSYEKL. CDR3 loop: CASTTGGATGNTIYF. CDR3 nucleotide sequence: TGCGCCAGCACCACGGGGGGCGCGACGGGAAACACCATATATTTT.

This sequence joins TRBV5-5 and TRBJ2-7; perhaps TRBD2 as D (6 bases). CDR3 size: 14 residues. The germline CDR1 and CDR2 sequences are SGHKS and YYEKEE (reference sequence). V was pared by 5 bases and J by 0 bases, with 12 bases between. As DNA, the CDR3 is TGTGCCAGCAGTAACGGAGGGAGCTCCTACGAGCAGTACTTC. This codes for CASSNGGSSYEQYF.

This rearrangement joins TRBV18 to TRBJ1-1, with TRBD1 identical over 7 bases. CDR3 length equals 16 residues. Trimming took 2 bases from V and 0 from J; bases not matched to a gene: 6. Per germline, CDR1 KGHSH and CDR2 LQKENI. For the CDR3, the DNA is TGTGCCAGCTCACCAGCAACACAGGGGTTGAACACTGAAGCTTTCTTT. Its translation: CASSPATQGLNTEAFF.

The CDR3 spells CASSSGRRVGTNEKLFF. As DNA, the CDR3 is TGTGCCAGCAGCTCGGGACGGAGAGTGGGGACTAATGAAAAACTGTTTTTT. V usage is TRBV14 and J usage is TRBJ1-4; possible D gene TRBD1, 5 bases. The V end was cut by 5 bases, the J end by 2 bases, with 18 bases between. Germline assignment: CDR1 SGHDN and CDR2 FVKESK. This CDR3 spans 17 amino acids.

This chain uses TRBV6-4 with TRBJ2-3; TRBD2 matches 8 bases. The CDR3 sequence is 15 residues long. With V trimmed by 6 bases and J by 3 bases, 8 bases remained unmatched. Germline CDR1 and CDR2: MRHNA and SNTAGT. CDR3 in amino acids: CASSLSGSKTDTQYF. Here the CDR3 DNA reads TGTGCCAGCAGCCTAAGCGGGAGTAAAACAGATACGCAGTATTTT.

The J gene is TRBJ1-2, the V gene TRBV6-5, with D perhaps TRBD1 (6 bases). Germline CDR1 MNHEY, CDR2 SVGAGI. Trimming stripped 6 bases from V and 6 bases from J, with 11 bases between. The CDR3 spans 12 residues. CDR3 sequence (DNA): TGTGCCAGCAGCGAGACAGGTCATGGCTACACCTTC. It translates to CASSETGHGYTF.

This clone was seen only a few times. The gene calls are TRBV4-1 and TRBJ1-5, with D tentatively TRBD1 (6 bases). This CDR3 is 14 amino acids long. Germline assignment: CDR1 MGHRA and CDR2 YSYEKL. The germline V and J ends were trimmed by 3 bases and 6 bases, with 12 bases remaining between them. In nucleotides, the CDR3 is TGCGCCAGCAGCCAGTCTCAGGGGCCTCAGCCCCAGCATTTT. It specifies CASSQSQGPQPQHF.

This clone turned up a few times. The genes are TRBV12-3 or TRBV12-4 and TRBJ1-2; perhaps TRBD1 as D (5 bases). The CDR3 length is 13 residues. V lost 1 base and J 5 bases, leaving 8 bases between the germline ends. The CDR3 nucleotides read TGTGCCAGCAGTTTAGGGGGGTTATATGGCTACACCTTC. As protein: CASSLGGLYGYTF.

This sequence joins TRBV2 and TRBJ2-7; D unclear. This CDR3 is built from 11 residues. Germline lookup yields CDR1 SNHLY and CDR2 FYNNEI. Between the trimmed V and J ends, which lost 0 bases and 8 bases, there was a span of 5 bases. CDR3 region: CASSEARKQYF. CDR3 nucleotide sequence: TGTGCCAGCAGTGAAGCGAGAAAGCAGTACTTC. Using reference TRBV2 and TRBJ2-7 for the parts outside the CDR3, the full variable domain is EPEVTQTPSHQVTQMGQEVILRCVPISNHLYFYWYRQILGQKVEFLVSFYNNEISEKSEIFDDQFSVERPDGSNFTLKIRSTKLEDSAMYFCASSEARKQYFGPGTRLTVT.

The rearrangement joins TRBV27 to TRBJ1-2; 12 bases fit TRBD1. With 5 bases clipped from V and 4 bases from J, the junction kept 8 bases outside the gene matches. This CDR3 spans 16 amino acids. The germline CDR1 and CDR2 sequences are MNHEY and SMNVEV (reference sequence). The DNA for the CDR3 is TGTGCCAGCAGTCGGGGACAGGGGGCGAAGGCCTATGGCTACACCTTC. As protein: CASSRGQGAKAYGYTF.

This clone was seen just once. The chain links TRBV12-3 or TRBV12-4 to TRBJ1-2; D remains unclear. V lost 3 bases to trimming and J lost 0 bases, with 5 bases between them. The CDR3 is made up of 13 amino acids. CDR3 region: CASSFSTNYGYTF. Written as DNA, the CDR3 is TGTGCCAGCAGTTTTTCAACTAACTATGGCTACACCTTC.

The chain has TRBV6-1 and TRBJ2-7; D may be TRBD1 (5 bases). V gave up 0 bases and J gave up 4 bases, with 10 bases separating them. CDR1 is MNHNS and CDR2 is SASEGT in the germline V gene. The CDR3 contains 14 residues. This CDR3 is CASSEARGTYEQYF. The CDR3 DNA reads TGTGCCAGCAGTGAAGCAAGGGGCACATACGAGCAGTACTTC.

This clone has a single count. The chain combines TRBV5-1 with TRBJ2-7, with TRBD1 matching 9 bases. The CDR3 totals 14 residues. Germline trimming cut 7 bases from V and 2 bases from J; bases unmatched to any gene: 7. Germline lookup yields CDR1 SGHRS and CDR2 YFSETQ. The CDR3 reads CASSQGARTYEQYF. As DNA, the CDR3 is TGCGCCAGCTCACAGGGGGCGAGGACCTACGAGCAGTACTTC.

The genes are TRBV25-1 and TRBJ1-4; no clear D. This CDR3 is built from 14 residues. Germline CDR1 is MGHDK and CDR2 is SYGVNS. The V end was cut by 5 bases, the J end by 0 bases, with 7 bases between. CDR3: CASSLWATNEKLFF. CDR3 sequence (DNA): TGTGCCAGCAGTCTCTGGGCAACTAATGAAAAACTGTTTTTT.

This clone was observed a single time. The genes are TRBV30 and TRBJ1-2; the D is unclear. Germline V lookup: CDR1 GTSNPN, CDR2 SVGIG (reference sequence). Between the trimmed V and J ends, which lost 4 bases and 5 bases, there was a span of 23 bases. The CDR3 is made up of 16 amino acids. The CDR3 reads CAWMTLTQDGLYGYTF. DNA for the CDR3: TGTGCCTGGATGACCTTGACTCAGGATGGGTTGTATGGCTACACCTTC.

The chain employs TRBV19 and TRBJ1-2; no definite D call. The germline V and J ends were trimmed by 3 bases and 6 bases, with 17 bases remaining between them. Germline values: CDR1 LNHDA, CDR2 SQIVND (reference sequence). This CDR3 is built from 15 residues. CDR3 coding DNA: TGTGCCAGTAGTATGCCCAGGTCCTCCTTACATGGCTACACCTTC. Protein sequence: CASSMPRSSLHGYTF. The full variable domain, in which reference TRBV19 and TRBJ1-2 provide the parts outside the CDR3, is DGGITQSPKYLFRKEGQNVTLSCEQNLNHDAMYWYRQDPGQGLRLIYYSQIVNDFQKGDIAEGYSVSREKKESFPLTVTSAQKNPTAFYLCASSMPRSSLHGYTFGSGTRLTVV.

The chain is built from TRBV6-5 and TRBJ2-7; 12 positions agree with TRBD1. The CDR3 has 15 amino acids. V shed 8 bases, J shed 1 base, and the junction held 6 bases outside the gene matches. Germline V lookup: CDR1 MNHEY, CDR2 SVGAGI. CDR3 residues: CASRDRGLGSYEQYF. The CDR3, as DNA: TGTGCCAGCCGGGACAGGGGGCTCGGGTCCTACGAGCAGTACTTC.

This chain uses TRBV2 with TRBJ2-6, with D possibly matching TRBD2 (5 bases). Trimming left V 7 bases short and J 9 bases short, with 16 bases between. Germline CDR1 SNHLY, CDR2 FYNNEI. This CDR3 has 14 residues. This CDR3 is CASTGGPPVNVLTF. The CDR3 coding sequence is TGTGCCAGCACTGGCGGGCCCCCTGTCAACGTCCTGACTTTC.

This chain connects TRBV30 to TRBJ2-7; D call uncertain. The CDR3 extends over 15 amino acids. The V gene's germline CDR1 is GTSNPN and CDR2 SVGIG (reference sequence). Trimming took 1 base from V and 3 from J, leaving 16 bases between them. This CDR3 is CAWSGPRTAGYEQYF. The DNA for the CDR3 is TGTGCCTGGAGTGGGCCCAGGACGGCTGGCTACGAGCAGTACTTC.

The V and J genes are TRBV19 and TRBJ1-5; D perhaps matches TRBD1 (5 bases). Germline CDR1 LNHDA, CDR2 SQIVND (reference sequence). Trimming pared 6 bases from V and 4 bases from J, leaving 10 bases between. The CDR3 consists of 13 residues. CDR3 in amino acids: CASRVQVNQPQHF. The CDR3 nucleotides are TGTGCCAGTAGGGTACAGGTAAATCAGCCCCAGCATTTT. Supplemented by reference TRBV19 and TRBJ1-5, the full variable domain reads DGGITQSPKYLFRKEGQNVTLSCEQNLNHDAMYWYRQDPGQGLRLIYYSQIVNDFQKGDIAEGYSVSREKKESFPLTVTSAQKNPTAFYLCASRVQVNQPQHFGDGTRLSIL.

The gene calls are TRBV6-5 and TRBJ2-5; D possibly corresponds to TRBD1 (6 bases). Trimming took 3 bases from V and 4 from J, leaving 15 bases between them. CDR3 length equals 15 residues. Germline loops: CDR1 MNHEY, CDR2 SVGAGI. The CDR3 bases are TGTGCCAGCAGTTATTCCGGGACACTCAGAGAGACCCAGTACTTC. This translates into CASSYSGTLRETQYF.

In nucleotides, the CDR3 is TGTGCCAGCAGCCCAGGGGGTGGGACTGAAGCTTTCTTT. This codes for CASSPGGGTEAFF. The chain uses TRBV4-2 and TRBJ1-1, with TRBD1 identical over 7 bases. The CDR3 has 13 amino acids. Germline lookup yields CDR1 LGHNA and CDR2 YNFKEQ. Trimming removed 4 bases from V and 5 bases from J; junction bases left unmatched: 4.

V is TRBV3-1 (or the pseudogene TRBV3-2) and J is TRBJ1-5; D ambiguous. CDR1 is LGHDT, CDR2 YNNKEL, per germline (reference sequence). Trimming removed 3 bases from V and 2 bases from J, with 11 bases in between. The CDR3 loop spans 15 amino acids. The CDR3 loop is CASSQSGQGNQPQHF. The CDR3 coding sequence is TGTGCCAGCAGCCAGTCGGGTCAGGGCAATCAGCCCCAGCATTTT.

The CDR3 spells CASSLLAGVNEQFF. CDR3 coding DNA: TGTGCCAGCAGTCTACTAGCGGGAGTGAATGAGCAGTTCTTC. The rearrangement joins TRBV6-5 to TRBJ2-1, with 11 bases that match TRBD2. This CDR3 has 14 amino acids. Germline loops: CDR1 MNHEY, CDR2 SVGAGI. V gave up 5 bases and J gave up 7 bases; unmatched junction bases: 4.

V gene TRBV2 combines with J gene TRBJ1-5; D possibly corresponds to TRBD1 (5 bases). The germline gives CDR1 SNHLY, CDR2 FYNNEI. The CDR3 totals 13 residues. Trimming stripped 7 bases from V and 1 base from J, with 8 bases between. As DNA, the CDR3 is TGTGCCAGCACCTGGGACAGCAATCAGCCCCAGCATTTT. This codes for CASTWDSNQPQHF.

The chain links TRBV2 to TRBJ1-5, with D uncertain. The CDR3 covers 12 residues. CDR1 is SNHLY and CDR2 is FYNNEI in the germline V gene. V lost 0 bases and J 7 bases, leaving 4 bases between the germline ends. CDR3 region: CASSEAQQPQHF. The DNA for the CDR3 is TGTGCCAGCAGTGAAGCGCAGCAGCCCCAGCATTTT.

The chain joins TRBV23-1 to TRBJ1-1; no definite D call. TRBV23-1 is noted as an ORF with a role that remains uncertain. The CDR3 contains 15 residues. V was cut by 2 bases and J by 1 base, with 11 bases left in between. This CDR3 is CASSQGWVGNTEAFF. The CDR3 DNA reads as TGCGCCAGCAGTCAAGGATGGGTGGGGAACACTGAAGCTTTCTTT.

The rearrangement uses TRBV7-9 and TRBJ1-2; D gene ambiguous. This CDR3 spans 15 amino acids. The V gene's germline CDR1 is SEHNR and CDR2 FQNEAQ (reference sequence). Trimming cost V 1 base and J 2 bases, with 11 bases left between them. The CDR3, as DNA: TGTGCCAGCAGCTTAGGACGGAGCTTAAACTATGGCTACACCTTC. Translation: CASSLGRSLNYGYTF.